Each of the 14 T cell receptor beta chains below was sequenced from the same sample in a study of a mutant IDH1 vaccine in newly diagnosed glioma. Their antigens remain unidentified. Produced via immunoSEQ multiplex PCR; TCRdb's table is partial and in-frame only. The data hold tens of thousands of clones, with 75% to 90% observed a single time. Noted time point: week 23, last vaccination. One vaccine dose held 300 ug of mutant IDH1 20-mer peptide and came with topical imiquimod. This specimen consisted of PBMCs, obtained from a glioma patient whose treatment included an IDH1 peptide vaccine. The receptors here all came from a woman aged 50 to 65 with glioma.

This clone has more than one count but fewer than ten. This chain links TRBV28 with TRBJ1-5; TRBD1 matches at 10 bases. This CDR3 contains 15 residues. Trimming took 5 bases from V and 4 from J; bases not matched to a gene: 5. Germline lookup yields CDR1 MDHEN and CDR2 SYDVKM. CDR3 sequence reads: CASSPGTGVNQPQHF. The CDR3 DNA reads TGTGCCAGCAGTCCCGGGACAGGGGTAAATCAGCCCCAGCATTTT.

The chain joins TRBV28 to TRBJ2-7; D remains ambiguous. Trimming left V 3 bases short and J 12 bases short, with 15 bases between. The CDR3 loop spans 12 amino acids. Germline V gene data show CDR1 as MDHEN and CDR2 as SYDVKM. In nucleotides, the CDR3 is TGTGCCAGCAGTTTTTCAGGCAGTAAGCGGTACTTC. Translating it yields CASSFSGSKRYF.

The gene calls are TRBV14 and TRBJ2-2; 11 bases fit TRBD2. The CDR3 has 16 amino acids. Germline CDR1 is SGHDN and CDR2 is FVKESK. V was clipped by 4 bases and J by 6 bases; unmatched bases: 7. The DNA of the CDR3 is TGTGCCAGCAGCCTTGGGACTAGCGGAAGGGCCGGGGAGCTGTTTTTT. The encoded protein is CASSLGTSGRAGELFF. The variable domain in full, completed from reference TRBV14 and TRBJ2-2, reads EAGVTQFPSHSVIEKGQTVTLRCDPISGHDNLYWYRRVMGKEIKFLLHFVKESKQDESGMPNNRFLAERTGGTYSTLKVQPAELEDSGVYFCASSLGTSGRAGELFFGEGSRLTVL.

The chain employs TRBV6-5 and TRBJ1-2; 9 bases line up with TRBD1. The CDR3 covers 14 residues. From germline, CDR1 is MNHEY and CDR2 SVGAGI. V lost 6 bases to trimming and J lost 4 bases; unmatched junction nucleotides: 6. The CDR3 spells CASSRTGVGYGYTF. The DNA of the CDR3 is TGTGCCAGCAGCCGGACAGGGGTAGGCTATGGCTACACCTTC.

In its sample, this clone was seen many times. The rearrangement joins TRBV19 to TRBJ1-5; the match to TRBD1 covers 8 bases. CDR1 is LNHDA and CDR2 is SQIVND in the germline V gene (reference sequence). The CDR3 contains 15 residues. Losses at the gene ends were 5 bases for V and 0 bases for J; bases not matched to a gene: 3. The CDR3 bases are TGTGCCAGTAGTTGGGACAGGATTAGCAATCAGCCCCAGCATTTT. It codes for CASSWDRISNQPQHF.

The V and J genes are TRBV5-6 and TRBJ1-2, with TRBD1 as a possible D gene (5 bases). The V gene's germline CDR1 is SGHDT and CDR2 YYEEEE. V lost 4 bases and J 4 bases, leaving 20 bases between the germline ends. This CDR3 spans 16 amino acids. The CDR3 reads CASSQNRRGGSYGYTF. The CDR3 region has the DNA TGTGCCAGCAGCCAGAACCGGAGGGGCGGAAGCTATGGCTACACCTTC.

CDR3 loop: CASSLSGIHRETQYF. In nucleotides, the CDR3 is TGTGCCAGCAGTTTATCAGGGATCCATCGGGAGACCCAGTACTTC. This chain joins TRBV28 and TRBJ2-5; D may be TRBD1 (5 bases). Trimming removed 1 base at V and 5 bases at J, with 14 bases between. Per germline, CDR1 MDHEN and CDR2 SYDVKM. The CDR3 has 15 residues. Looking up the rest from reference TRBV28 and TRBJ2-5 gives the full variable domain: DVKVTQSSRYLVKRTGEKVFLECVQDMDHENMFWYRQDPGLGLRLIYFSYDVKMKEKGDIPEGYSVSREKKERFSLILESASTNQTSMYLCASSLSGIHRETQYFGPGTRLLVL.

The J gene is TRBJ2-7, the V gene TRBV27; 14 bases are a match to TRBD2. CDR3 size: 16 residues. CDR1 is MNHEY and CDR2 is SMNVEV in the germline V gene (reference sequence). V shed 6 bases, J shed 3 bases, and the junction held 7 bases outside the gene matches. Written as DNA, the CDR3 is TGTGCCAGCAGACGAGGGACTAGCGGGGGAAACTACGAGCAGTACTTC. Protein product: CASRRGTSGGNYEQYF.

The chain joins TRBV19 to TRBJ1-5; possible D gene TRBD1, 5 bases. V gave up 6 bases and J gave up 2 bases, with 11 bases separating them. This CDR3 comprises 14 residues. Germline CDR1 reads LNHDA; CDR2 reads SQIVND (reference sequence). The DNA for the CDR3 is TGTGCCAGTAGCAGGGAGATGGGCAATCAGCCCCAGCATTTT. Residues: CASSREMGNQPQHF.

The rearrangement uses TRBV29-1 and TRBJ1-1, with a tentative D call TRBD1 (5 bases). CDR3 length: 14 amino acids. In germline, CDR1 is SQVTM, CDR2 ANQGSEA. V lost 5 bases and J lost 5, with 18 bases in between. The CDR3 sequence: CSVSTGGLGTEAFF. Written as DNA, the CDR3 is TGCAGCGTTTCTACCGGGGGGTTGGGGACTGAAGCTTTCTTT.

CDR3 DNA: TGTGCCAGCAGCACCACACCGGTCGGCTACGAGCAGTACTTC. Translation: CASSTTPVGYEQYF. The rearrangement uses TRBV7-9 and TRBJ2-7, with D unresolved. The CDR3 spans 14 residues. CDR1 is SEHNR, CDR2 FQNEAQ, per germline (reference sequence). Trimming took off 5 bases at V and 3 bases at J, with 14 bases between the two ends.

The rearrangement links TRBV19 to TRBJ1-5, with D perhaps TRBD1 (6 bases). The CDR3 sequence is 17 residues long. CDR1 and CDR2 (germline): LNHDA, SQIVND (reference sequence). Trimming left V 2 bases short and J 6 bases short, with 20 bases between. The CDR3 spells CASSILGTVGGSQPQHF. CDR3 DNA sequence: TGTGCCAGTAGTATACTGGGGACGGTAGGGGGGAGTCAGCCCCAGCATTTT. Looking up the rest from reference TRBV19 and TRBJ1-5 gives the full variable domain: DGGITQSPKYLFRKEGQNVTLSCEQNLNHDAMYWYRQDPGQGLRLIYYSQIVNDFQKGDIAEGYSVSREKKESFPLTVTSAQKNPTAFYLCASSILGTVGGSQPQHFGDGTRLSIL.

In its sample, this clone was seen a few times. Here the CDR3 DNA reads TGTGCCAGCTCCCTTGGGACACGGAACACTGAAGCTTTCTTT. This translates into CASSLGTRNTEAFF. This chain links TRBV18 with TRBJ1-1, with D tentatively TRBD1 (6 bases). CDR1 and CDR2 from the germline V gene are KGHSH and LQKENI. V lost 6 bases and J 1 base, leaving 12 bases between the germline ends. This CDR3 contains 14 residues.

The genes are TRBV27 and TRBJ2-7; D perhaps matches TRBD2 (7 bases). CDR1 is MNHEY and CDR2 is SMNVEV in the germline V gene (reference sequence). Trimming left V 3 bases short and J 5 bases short, with 14 bases between. CDR3 size: 14 residues. In DNA form, the CDR3 reads TGTGCCAGCAGTTTGGGGGGGGGCCTGGACGAGCAGTACTTC. It is translated as CASSLGGGLDEQYF.